This TCR beta chain derives from a study of blood T cell repertoires in COVID-19 (TCRdb year 2020). In terms of the full investigation: The collaborator samples originated in the United States, Italy and Spain and spanned the acute and convalescent phases of COVID-19. The dataset comprised deeply sampled blood TCRbeta repertoires from subjects exposed to, actively infected with, or recovered from COVID-19. The material from the prospective study consisted of cDNA or gDNA derived from T cells, B-cell-depleted T cells, or PBMCs. A freely available public database, intended as a resource for researchers studying the immune response to SARS-CoV-2, is where the repertoires were released. The sample metadata nearly always contained a de-identified subject ID, COVID-19 status, age in years and sex. The samples were drawn from the first 160 participants of the ongoing ImmuneRACE study and from 950 to 1,500 subjects provided by 6 global collaborators. HLA class I and class II types, where available, came from metadata supplied by the sample provider rather than from assay-based typing. The paper as a whole reports these results and caveats: How much clinical and demographic metadata was included differed by source and by participant, and the metadata was provided uncurated.

Each collaborating institution followed its own protocols to collect whole blood in K2EDTA tubes. For TCRbeta analysis, collaborators shipped samples in one of three forms: frozen whole blood, isolated PBMCs, or DNA extracted from either of those sample types. The immunoSEQ Assay, a bias-controlled multiplex PCR, was used to amplify TCRbeta CDR3 regions from genomic DNA. The published analysis was carried out like this. The number of nucleated cells in each sample was estimated by amplification of reference gene primers within the assay. To quantify the absolute abundance of each unique TCRbeta CDR3 rearrangement, sequence reads were collapsed and filtered. For each sample, productive Simpson clonality was calculated by taking the square root of Simpson's diversity index across productive rearrangements. This is the immuneACCESS table as TCRdb keeps it, with only in-frame sequences that have V and J called. A part of the clones is gone; compared with another copy, unresolved V genes explain less than half, and the rest is unexplained. V and J calls and clone size are as listed in that table; D and trimming were resolved from the DNA. The table for this sample lists more than 65,000 clones; around four fifths of them were counted only once. The ten biggest clones cover 8.5% to 10% of the sample.

Note on this clone: There is no known antigen for this receptor. Base qualities are not provided; no much larger clone lies one nucleotide away.

The sample taken for sequencing was peripheral blood. The sequence was obtained from a woman aged 45-65 years with acute or convalescent COVID-19.

The CDR3 protein is CASNRGTRGRVEQFF. The sequenced DNA is TGTGCCAGCAACAGAGGGACTAGGGGGCGGGTTGAGCAGTTCTTC. The rearranged chain carries TRBV12-1 and TRBJ2-1; the table names TRBD2, a call not compared with the DNA. TRBV12-1 is recorded as a pseudogene. There are 15 amino acids in the CDR3, from cysteine to phenylalanine inclusive. Just the 45-base CDR3 DNA is kept, in frame starting at base 1.